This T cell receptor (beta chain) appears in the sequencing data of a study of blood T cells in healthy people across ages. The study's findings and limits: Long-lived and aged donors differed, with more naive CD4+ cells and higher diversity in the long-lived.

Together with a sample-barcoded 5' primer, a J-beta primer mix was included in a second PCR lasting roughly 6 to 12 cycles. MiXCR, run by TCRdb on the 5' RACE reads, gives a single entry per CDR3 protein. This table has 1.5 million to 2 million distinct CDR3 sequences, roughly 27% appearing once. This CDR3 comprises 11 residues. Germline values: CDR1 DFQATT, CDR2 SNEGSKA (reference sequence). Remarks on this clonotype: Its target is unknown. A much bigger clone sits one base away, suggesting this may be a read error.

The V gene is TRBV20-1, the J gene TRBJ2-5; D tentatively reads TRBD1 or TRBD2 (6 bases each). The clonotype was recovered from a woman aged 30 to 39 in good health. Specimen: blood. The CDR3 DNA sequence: TGCAGTGCGTGGAGGGGGGAGACCCGGTACTTC. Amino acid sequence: CSAWRGETRYF.